The rows below give T cell receptor beta chains drawn from one sample of a study of blood T cell repertoires in COVID-19. TCRdb keeps only in-frame clones here, not all; method: immunoSEQ multiplex PCR. In the table there are a few hundred thousand clones, around 84% of which are singletons. Sequenced sample: peripheral blood. The receptor source for this set is a middle-aged man who had recovered from COVID-19. Both conserved end residues are part of each CDR3. A D gene is named only where the DNA matches it firmly. Clone size is stated in some rows and not others, as once, few, many or a class when expanded.

d_gene | j_gene | v_gene | abundance | CDR3nt | CDR3aa
TRBD2 | TRBJ2-3 | TRBV4-1 | - | TGCGCCAGCAGCCAAGTGGCTAGCGGGATTTCAGATACGCAGTATTTT | CASSQVASGISDTQYF
TRBD1 | TRBJ1-2 | TRBV27 | - | TGTGCCAGCAGTCCGCGGACAGGGAGGAACTATGGCTACACCTTC | CASSPRTGRNYGYTF
- | TRBJ2-2 | TRBV6-5 | - | TGTGCCAGCAGTTTCCAAAACACCGGGGAGCTGTTTTTT | CASSFQNTGELFF
- | TRBJ2-7 | TRBV7-9 | - | TGTGCCAGCAGCTTAGACAGCGGCTCCTACGAGCAGTACTTC | CASSLDSGSYEQYF
TRBD1 | TRBJ1-3 | TRBV6-5 | - | TGTGCCAGCAGTTATCAGGGACAGGGCTCTGGAAACACCATATATTTT | CASSYQGQGSGNTIYF
- | TRBJ2-3 | TRBV12-5 | - | TGTGCTAGTGGTTTGGTTCTAGATACGCAGTATTTT | CASGLVLDTQYF
- | TRBJ2-7 | TRBV11-2 | - | TGTGCCAGCAGCTTAACCGGGGAAAGCTCCTACGAGCAGTACTTC | CASSLTGESSYEQYF
- | TRBJ2-2 | TRBV5-4 | - | TGTGCCAGCAGGACAACAGGGATCACCGGGGAGCTGTTTTTT | CASRTTGITGELFF
TRBD1 | TRBJ2-5 | TRBV4-1 | - | TGCGCCAGCAGTTCACGGACAGGGGAGGAGACCCAGTACTTC | CASSSRTGEETQYF
TRBD1 | TRBJ1-2 | TRBV5-1 | - | TGCGCCAGCAGCTACAGGGGTAACTATGGCTACACCTTC | CASSYRGNYGYTF
- | TRBJ2-5 | TRBV5-6 | - | TGTGCCAGCAGCTACAGAGAAGAGACCCAGTACTTC | CASSYREETQYF
- | TRBJ2-6 | TRBV5-4 | - | TGTGCCAGCAGCTTGAGGCAGGGTTGGGCCAACGTCCTGACTTTC | CASSLRQGWANVLTF
- | TRBJ1-3 | TRBV7-2 | few | TGTGCCAGCAGCCTAAGGACAGCTGGAAACACCATATATTTT | CASSLRTAGNTIYF
- | TRBJ1-5 | TRBV4-3 | once | TGCGCCAGCAGCCAAGATTCCCGGGGTCAGCCCCAGCATTTT | CASSQDSRGQPQHF
- | TRBJ2-2 | TRBV5-1 | - | TGCGCCAGCAGACCTGACAGTACGAACACCGGGGAGCTGTTTTTT | CASRPDSTNTGELFF
- | TRBJ1-1 | TRBV11-2 | - | TGTGCCAGCAGCTTTCGAGGGGGGGCTGGCGGCACTGAAGCTTTCTTT | CASSFRGGAGGTEAFF
TRBD1 | TRBJ2-5 | TRBV3-1/TRBV3-2 | - | TGTGCCAGCAGCCAAGATGTGGACAGGCGAGACCAAGAGACCCAGTACTTC | CASSQDVDRRDQETQYF
TRBD2 | TRBJ2-5 | TRBV5-4 | few | TGTGCCAGCAGCCCAACTAGCGGGGGGGCCGTGACCCAGTACTTC | CASSPTSGGAVTQYF
TRBD2 | TRBJ2-7 | TRBV28 | - | TGTGCCAGCAGTTTTAGCGGGAGGGATTACGAGCAGTACTTC | CASSFSGRDYEQYF
- | TRBJ2-7 | TRBV20-1 | - | TGCAGTGCTAGTTCTGTCGCAGGGGTTACCTACGAGCAGTACTTC | CSASSVAGVTYEQYF
- | TRBJ2-4 | TRBV5-8 | - | TGTGCCAGCAGCGGAGGGATGGACATTCAGTACTTC | CASSGGMDIQYF
TRBD1 | TRBJ2-7 | TRBV3-1/TRBV3-2 | once | TGTGCCAGCAGTCCCGGGACAGGGGGCTACGAGCAGTACTTC | CASSPGTGGYEQYF
- | TRBJ1-1 | TRBV6-5 | - | TGTGCCAGCAGACAAGACACCGTGAACACTGAAGCTTTCTTT | CASRQDTVNTEAFF
- | TRBJ1-1 | TRBV12-3/TRBV12-4 | - | TGTGCCAGCAGCCCGACAGACACTGAAGCTTTCTTT | CASSPTDTEAFF
- | TRBJ2-3 | TRBV7-2 | - | TGTGCCAGCAGCTCCCTGGGGGCCCGCACAGATACGCAGTATTTT | CASSSLGARTDTQYF
- | TRBJ1-5 | TRBV6-5 | - | TGTGCCAGCAGTCCGGGGGGTAGCAATCAGCCCCAGCATTTT | CASSPGGSNQPQHF
TRBD1 | TRBJ2-5 | TRBV7-6 | few | TGTGCCAGCAGCGCCTGGACAGGGGGAACGGAGACCCAGTACTTC | CASSAWTGGTETQYF
- | TRBJ2-5 | TRBV5-5 | - | TGTGCCAGCAGCTTTAGTCCGGAGACCCAGTACTTC | CASSFSPETQYF
- | TRBJ1-1 | TRBV5-1 | once | TGCGCCAGCAGCTTGGAGCTCGGTAACACTGAAGCTTTCTTT | CASSLELGNTEAFF
- | TRBJ2-1 | TRBV18 | - | TGTGCCAGCTCACCAAAAGGACGGGGGTACAATGAGCAGTTCTTC | CASSPKGRGYNEQFF
TRBD2 | TRBJ2-2 | TRBV20-1 | - | TGCAGTGCTAGTGCTAGCGGGAGCTATGGCACCGGGGAGCTGTTTTTT | CSASASGSYGTGELFF